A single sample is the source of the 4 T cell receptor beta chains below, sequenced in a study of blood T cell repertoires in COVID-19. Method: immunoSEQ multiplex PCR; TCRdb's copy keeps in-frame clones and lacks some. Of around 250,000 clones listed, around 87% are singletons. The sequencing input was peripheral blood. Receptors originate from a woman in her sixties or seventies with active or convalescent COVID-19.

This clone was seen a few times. Written as DNA, the CDR3 is TGTGCCACCTTAGGTTGGGGCCCTTATGGCTACACCTTC. Translating gives CATLGWGPYGYTF. The chain joins TRBV27 to TRBJ1-2, with D tentatively TRBD1 (5 bases). Trimming removed 10 bases from V and 5 bases from J, with 17 bases in between. The CDR3 length is 13 residues. From germline, CDR1 is MNHEY and CDR2 SMNVEV (reference sequence).

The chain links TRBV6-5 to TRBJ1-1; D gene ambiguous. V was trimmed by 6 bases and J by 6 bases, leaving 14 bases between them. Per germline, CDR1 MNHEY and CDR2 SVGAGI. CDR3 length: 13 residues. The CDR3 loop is CASRLERGSEAFF. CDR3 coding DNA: TGTGCCAGCAGACTCGAAAGAGGCTCTGAAGCTTTCTTT.

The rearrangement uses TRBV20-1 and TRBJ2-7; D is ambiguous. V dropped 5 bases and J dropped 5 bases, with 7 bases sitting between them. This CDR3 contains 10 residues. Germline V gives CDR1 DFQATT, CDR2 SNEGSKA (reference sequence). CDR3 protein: CSAARDEQYF. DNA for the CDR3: TGCAGTGCTGCGCGAGACGAGCAGTACTTC.

The CDR3: CASSIGRDSALHF. The CDR3 coding sequence is TGTGCCAGTAGTATAGGCCGGGACTCAGCCCTCCACTTT. V is TRBV19 and J is TRBJ1-6; weak D call: TRBD1 (5 bases). Germline lookup yields CDR1 LNHDA and CDR2 SQIVND (reference sequence). Trimming removed 1 base at V and 14 bases at J, with 12 bases between. CDR3 length equals 13 residues.